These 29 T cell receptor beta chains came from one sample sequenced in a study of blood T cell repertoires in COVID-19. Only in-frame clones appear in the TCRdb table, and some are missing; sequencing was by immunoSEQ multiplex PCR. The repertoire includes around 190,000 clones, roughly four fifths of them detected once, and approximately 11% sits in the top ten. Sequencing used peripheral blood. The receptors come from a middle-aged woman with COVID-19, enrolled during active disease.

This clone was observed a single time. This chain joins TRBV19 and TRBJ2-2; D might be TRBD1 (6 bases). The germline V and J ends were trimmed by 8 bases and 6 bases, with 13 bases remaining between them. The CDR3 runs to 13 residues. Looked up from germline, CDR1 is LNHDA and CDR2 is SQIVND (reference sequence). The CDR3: CASRAEGAGELFF. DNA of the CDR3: TGTGCCAGTCGCGCCGAGGGGGCCGGGGAGCTGTTTTTT. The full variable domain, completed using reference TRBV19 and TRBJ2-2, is DGGITQSPKYLFRKEGQNVTLSCEQNLNHDAMYWYRQDPGQGLRLIYYSQIVNDFQKGDIAEGYSVSREKKESFPLTVTSAQKNPTAFYLCASRAEGAGELFFGEGSRLTVL.

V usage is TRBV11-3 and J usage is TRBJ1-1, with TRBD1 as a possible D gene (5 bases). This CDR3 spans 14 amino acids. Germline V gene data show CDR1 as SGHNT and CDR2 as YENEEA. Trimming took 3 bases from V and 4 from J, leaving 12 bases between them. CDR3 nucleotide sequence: TGTGCCAGCAGCTTTACGGGGGGGAGCACTGAAGCTTTCTTT. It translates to CASSFTGGSTEAFF.

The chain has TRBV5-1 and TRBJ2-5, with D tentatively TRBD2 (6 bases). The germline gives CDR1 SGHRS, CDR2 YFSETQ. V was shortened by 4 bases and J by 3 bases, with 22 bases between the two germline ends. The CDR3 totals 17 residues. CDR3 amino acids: CASSPSAMGLFKETQYF. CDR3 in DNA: TGCGCCAGCAGCCCAAGCGCAATGGGACTGTTTAAAGAGACCCAGTACTTC.

CDR3 loop: CTSSQGPATSYTF. Written as DNA, the CDR3 is TGCACCAGCAGCCAAGGCCCCGCAACTAGCTACACCTTC. The chain is built from TRBV1 and TRBJ1-2. TRBV1 is labeled a pseudogene. This CDR3 has 13 residues.

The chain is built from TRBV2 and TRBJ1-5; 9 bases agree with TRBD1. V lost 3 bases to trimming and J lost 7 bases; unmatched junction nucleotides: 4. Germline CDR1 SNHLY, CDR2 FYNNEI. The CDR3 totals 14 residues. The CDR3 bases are TGTGCCAGCAGTGATTCGGGACAGGGCCAGCCCCAGCATTTT. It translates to CASSDSGQGQPQHF.

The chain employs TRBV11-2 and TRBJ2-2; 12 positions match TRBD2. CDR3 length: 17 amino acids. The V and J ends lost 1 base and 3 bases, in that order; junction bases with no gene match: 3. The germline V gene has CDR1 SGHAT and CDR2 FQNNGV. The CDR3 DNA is TGTGCCAGCAGCTTAGGGACTAGCGGGGCGGACACCGGGGAGCTGTTTTTT. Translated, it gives CASSLGTSGADTGELFF.

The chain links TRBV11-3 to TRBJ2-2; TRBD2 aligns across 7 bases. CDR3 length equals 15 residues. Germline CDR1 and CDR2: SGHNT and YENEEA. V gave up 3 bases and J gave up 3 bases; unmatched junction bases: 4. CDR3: CASSFLAGDTGELFF. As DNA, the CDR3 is TGTGCCAGCAGCTTTTTGGCGGGGGACACCGGGGAGCTGTTTTTT.

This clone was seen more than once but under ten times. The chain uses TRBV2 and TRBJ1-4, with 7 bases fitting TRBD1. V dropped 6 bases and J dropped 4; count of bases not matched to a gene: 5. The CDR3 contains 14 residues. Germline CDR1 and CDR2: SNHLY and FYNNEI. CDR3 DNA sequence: TGTGCCAGCAGCACGGGGGACAGTAATGAAAAACTGTTTTTT. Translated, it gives CASSTGDSNEKLFF.

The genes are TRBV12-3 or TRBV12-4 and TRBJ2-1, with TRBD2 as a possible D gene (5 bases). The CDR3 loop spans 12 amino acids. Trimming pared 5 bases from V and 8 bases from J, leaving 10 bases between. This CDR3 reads CASSLSGDEQFF. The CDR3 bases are TGTGCCAGCAGTCTCAGCGGAGATGAGCAGTTCTTC.

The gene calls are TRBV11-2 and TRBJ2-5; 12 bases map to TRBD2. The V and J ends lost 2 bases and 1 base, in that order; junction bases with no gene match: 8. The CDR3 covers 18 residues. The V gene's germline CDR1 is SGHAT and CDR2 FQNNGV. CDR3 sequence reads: CASSLTLPSGGAQETQYF. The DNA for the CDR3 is TGTGCCAGCAGCTTAACCCTACCTAGCGGGGGGGCCCAAGAGACCCAGTACTTC. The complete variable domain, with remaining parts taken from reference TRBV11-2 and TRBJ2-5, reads EAGVAQSPRYKIIEKRQSVAFWCNPISGHATLYWYQQILGQGPKLLIQFQNNGVVDDSQLPKDRFSAERLKGVDSTLKIQPAKLEDSAVYLCASSLTLPSGGAQETQYFGPGTRLLVL.

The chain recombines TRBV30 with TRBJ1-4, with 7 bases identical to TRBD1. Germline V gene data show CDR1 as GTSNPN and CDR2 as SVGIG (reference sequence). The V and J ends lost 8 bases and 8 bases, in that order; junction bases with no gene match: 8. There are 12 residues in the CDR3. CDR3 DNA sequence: TGTGCCGGAGGGCAGGGGGAAGAAAAACTGTTTTTT. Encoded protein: CAGGQGEEKLFF.

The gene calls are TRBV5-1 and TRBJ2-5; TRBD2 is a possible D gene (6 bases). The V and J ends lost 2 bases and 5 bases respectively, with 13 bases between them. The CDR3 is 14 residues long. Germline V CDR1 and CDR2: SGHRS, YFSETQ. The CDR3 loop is CASSFHRSGETQYF. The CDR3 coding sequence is TGCGCCAGCAGCTTCCACAGGAGCGGGGAGACCCAGTACTTC.

The CDR3 nucleotides are TGTGCCAGCAGTGGGACTAGCGGGGTCTCCTACAATGAGCAGTTCTTC. Amino acids: CASSGTSGVSYNEQFF. The genes are TRBV2 and TRBJ2-1, with 12 bases aligning to TRBD2. CDR3 length: 16 residues. V shed 4 bases and J 0 bases; nucleotides not matched to a gene: 1. Germline CDR1 is SNHLY and CDR2 is FYNNEI.

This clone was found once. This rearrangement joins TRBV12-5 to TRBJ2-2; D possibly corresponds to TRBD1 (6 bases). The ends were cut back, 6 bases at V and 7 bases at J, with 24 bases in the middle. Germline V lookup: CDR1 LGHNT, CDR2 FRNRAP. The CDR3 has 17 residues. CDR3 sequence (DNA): TGTGCTAGTGGCCACACCGGGTCGGGGACACTGTTCGGGGAGCTGTTTTTT. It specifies CASGHTGSGTLFGELFF.

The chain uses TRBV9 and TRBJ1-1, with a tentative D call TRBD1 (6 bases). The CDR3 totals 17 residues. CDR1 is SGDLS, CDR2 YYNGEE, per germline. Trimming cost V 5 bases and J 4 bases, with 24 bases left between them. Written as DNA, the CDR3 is TGTGCCAGCAGTGAAACCTGGGAGGGGGATTGGGGCACTGAAGCTTTCTTT. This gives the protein CASSETWEGDWGTEAFF.

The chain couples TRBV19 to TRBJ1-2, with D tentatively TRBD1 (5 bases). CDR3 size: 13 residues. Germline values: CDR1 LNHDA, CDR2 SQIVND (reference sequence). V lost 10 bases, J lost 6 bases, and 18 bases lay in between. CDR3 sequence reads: CATKRGLWDGYTF. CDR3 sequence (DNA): TGTGCCACCAAAAGGGGTCTTTGGGATGGCTACACCTTC.

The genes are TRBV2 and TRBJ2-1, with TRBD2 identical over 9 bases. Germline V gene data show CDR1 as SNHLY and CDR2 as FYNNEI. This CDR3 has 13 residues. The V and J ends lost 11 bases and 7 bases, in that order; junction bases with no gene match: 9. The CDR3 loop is CARSGRGGNEQFF. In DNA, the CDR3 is TGTGCCCGGTCTGGGCGGGGGGGGAATGAGCAGTTCTTC.

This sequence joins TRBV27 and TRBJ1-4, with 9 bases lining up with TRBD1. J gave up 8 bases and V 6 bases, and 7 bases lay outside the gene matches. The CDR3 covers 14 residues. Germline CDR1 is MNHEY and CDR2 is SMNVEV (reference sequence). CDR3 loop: CASRPGTGSEKLFF. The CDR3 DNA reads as TGTGCCAGCAGACCCGGGACAGGGTCGGAAAAACTGTTTTTT.

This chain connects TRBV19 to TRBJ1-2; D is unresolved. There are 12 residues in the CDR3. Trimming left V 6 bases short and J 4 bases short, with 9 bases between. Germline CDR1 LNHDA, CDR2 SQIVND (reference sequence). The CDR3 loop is CASRTGFYGYTF. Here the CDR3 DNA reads TGTGCCAGTAGAACGGGGTTCTATGGCTACACCTTC.

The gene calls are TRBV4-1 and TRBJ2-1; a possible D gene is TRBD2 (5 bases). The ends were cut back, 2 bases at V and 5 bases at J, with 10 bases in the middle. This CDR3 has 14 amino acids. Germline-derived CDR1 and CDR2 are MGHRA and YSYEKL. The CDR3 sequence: CASSQPAVDNEQFF. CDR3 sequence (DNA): TGCGCCAGCAGCCAACCAGCGGTAGACAATGAGCAGTTCTTC.

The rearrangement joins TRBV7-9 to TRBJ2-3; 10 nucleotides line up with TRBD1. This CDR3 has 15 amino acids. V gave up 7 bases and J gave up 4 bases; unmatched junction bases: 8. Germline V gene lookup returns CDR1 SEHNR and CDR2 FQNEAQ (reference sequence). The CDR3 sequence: CASTLRDRGSDTQYF. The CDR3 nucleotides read TGTGCCAGCACTCTCCGGGACAGGGGATCAGATACGCAGTATTTT.

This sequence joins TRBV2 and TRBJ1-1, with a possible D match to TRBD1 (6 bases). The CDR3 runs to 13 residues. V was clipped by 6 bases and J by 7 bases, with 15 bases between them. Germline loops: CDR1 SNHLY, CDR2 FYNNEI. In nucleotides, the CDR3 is TGTGCCAGCAGCCGTTCGGAAGGGGGTGAAGCTTTCTTT. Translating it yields CASSRSEGGEAFF.

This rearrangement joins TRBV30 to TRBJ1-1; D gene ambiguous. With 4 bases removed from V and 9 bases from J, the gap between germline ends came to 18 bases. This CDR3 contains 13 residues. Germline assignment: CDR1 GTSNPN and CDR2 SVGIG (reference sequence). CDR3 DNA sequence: TGTGCCTGGATAGAAAGTGGGCTCCTGAAAGCTTTCTTT. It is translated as CAWIESGLLKAFF.

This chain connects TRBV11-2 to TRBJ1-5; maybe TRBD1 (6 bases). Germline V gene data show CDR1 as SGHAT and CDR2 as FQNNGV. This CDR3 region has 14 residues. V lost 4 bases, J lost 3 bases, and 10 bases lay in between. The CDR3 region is CASSSGHLNQPQHF. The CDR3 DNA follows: TGTGCCAGCAGCTCGGGACATCTCAATCAGCCCCAGCATTTT.

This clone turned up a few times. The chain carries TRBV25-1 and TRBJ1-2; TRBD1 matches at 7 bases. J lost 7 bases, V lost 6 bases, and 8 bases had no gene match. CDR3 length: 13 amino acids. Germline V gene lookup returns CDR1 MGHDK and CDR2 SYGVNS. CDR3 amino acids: CASSIDRDFGYTF. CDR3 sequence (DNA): TGTGCCAGCAGCATAGACAGGGACTTTGGCTACACCTTC.

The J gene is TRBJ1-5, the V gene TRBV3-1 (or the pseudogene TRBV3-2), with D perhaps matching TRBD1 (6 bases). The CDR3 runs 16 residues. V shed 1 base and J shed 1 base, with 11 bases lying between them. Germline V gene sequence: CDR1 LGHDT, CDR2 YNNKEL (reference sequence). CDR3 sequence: CASSQGQGISNQPQHF. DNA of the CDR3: TGTGCCAGCAGCCAAGGTCAGGGGATAAGCAATCAGCCCCAGCATTTT.

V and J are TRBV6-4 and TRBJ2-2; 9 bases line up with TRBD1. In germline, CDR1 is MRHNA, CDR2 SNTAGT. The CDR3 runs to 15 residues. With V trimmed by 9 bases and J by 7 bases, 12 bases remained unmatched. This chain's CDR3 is CARCHRGQVGGELFF. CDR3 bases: TGTGCCAGGTGTCACAGGGGGCAGGTCGGCGGGGAGCTGTTTTTT.

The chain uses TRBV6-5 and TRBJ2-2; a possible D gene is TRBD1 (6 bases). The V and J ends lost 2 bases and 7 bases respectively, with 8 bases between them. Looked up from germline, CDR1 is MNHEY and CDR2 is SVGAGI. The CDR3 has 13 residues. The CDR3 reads CASSYGTIGELFF. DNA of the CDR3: TGTGCCAGCAGTTACGGGACAATCGGGGAGCTGTTTTTT.

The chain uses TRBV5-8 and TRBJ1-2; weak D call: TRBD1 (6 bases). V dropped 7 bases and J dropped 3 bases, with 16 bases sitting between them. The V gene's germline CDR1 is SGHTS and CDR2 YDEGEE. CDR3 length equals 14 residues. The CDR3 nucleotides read TGTGCCAGCCGCCCCCTACAGGGAGACTATGGCTACACCTTC. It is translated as CASRPLQGDYGYTF.